One sample yielded the 16 T cell receptor beta chains listed below, sequenced in a study of blood T cell repertoires in COVID-19. Here immunoSEQ multiplex PCR was the method, and the copy in TCRdb shows in-frame clones only, minus some. The data contain about 160,000 clones, roughly 80% of them seen just once; the ten biggest clones take up around 2.7%. Input material: peripheral blood. These receptors were collected from a man aged 65 to 79 with acute or convalescent COVID-19.

V and J are TRBV11-2 and TRBJ1-2; 7 nucleotides match TRBD1. Germline assignment: CDR1 SGHAT and CDR2 FQNNGV. Losses at the gene ends were 5 bases for V and 8 bases for J; bases not matched to a gene: 8. The CDR3 consists of 13 residues. The DNA of the CDR3 is TGTGCCAGCAGCCGACAGGGAGAGGAAGGCTACACCTTC. Protein: CASSRQGEEGYTF.

The chain joins TRBV12-3 or TRBV12-4 to TRBJ1-1; 8 nucleotides align to TRBD1. This CDR3 has 12 residues. J lost 11 bases, V lost 3 bases, and 5 bases had no gene match. CDR3 protein: CASSFSGGVAFF. CDR3 bases: TGTGCCAGCAGTTTTTCAGGGGGCGTCGCTTTCTTT.

The chain combines TRBV7-2 with TRBJ1-4, with D unresolved. The V gene's germline CDR1 is SGHTA and CDR2 FQGNSA. V was pared by 5 bases and J by 0 bases, with 10 bases between. The CDR3 extends over 15 amino acids. The CDR3 bases are TGTGCCAGCAGCCCAGAGGGAACAACTAATGAAAAACTGTTTTTT. Its translation: CASSPEGTTNEKLFF.

This chain joins TRBV19 and TRBJ2-1; 8 bases align to TRBD2. The germline V gene encodes CDR1 LNHDA and CDR2 SQIVND (reference sequence). Trimming removed 4 bases from V and 6 bases from J; junction bases left unmatched: 8. The CDR3 is 15 amino acids. The CDR3 loop reads CASSSEGLVGNEQFF. DNA of the CDR3: TGTGCCAGTAGTAGTGAGGGACTAGTGGGCAATGAGCAGTTCTTC.

The chain couples TRBV3-1 (or the pseudogene TRBV3-2) to TRBJ1-2; TRBD1 aligns across 7 bases. The ends lost 4 bases at V and 0 bases at J; junction bases unmatched: 14. Per the germline V gene, CDR1 is LGHDT and CDR2 is YNNKEL (reference sequence). The CDR3 consists of 18 residues. The CDR3 sequence is CASSPPSGQSESNYGYTF. Here the CDR3 DNA reads TGTGCCAGCAGCCCCCCCTCGGGACAGTCGGAGTCTAACTATGGCTACACCTTC.

V is TRBV7-9 and J is TRBJ1-1; D may be TRBD1 (6 bases). CDR3 size: 18 residues. V lost 5 bases, J lost 3 bases, and 25 bases lay in between. Germline values: CDR1 SEHNR, CDR2 FQNEAQ (reference sequence). CDR3 bases: TGTGCCAGCAGCCCTACCCAGGGGCTATCTCGGGAAGACACTGAAGCTTTCTTT. It encodes CASSPTQGLSREDTEAFF.

The gene calls are TRBV10-2 and TRBJ1-5; D uncertain. V lost 3 bases, J lost 3 bases, and 6 bases lay in between. Germline CDR1 reads WSHSY; CDR2 reads SAAADI. The length of the CDR3 is 13 residues. The CDR3 loop reads CASSEASNQPQHF. In DNA, the CDR3 is TGCGCCAGCAGTGAAGCCTCCAATCAGCCCCAGCATTTT.

This chain joins TRBV6-1 and TRBJ2-2; TRBD1 aligns across 7 bases. The CDR3 extends over 12 amino acids. Looked up from germline, CDR1 is MNHNS and CDR2 is SASEGT. V shed 5 bases, J shed 6 bases, and the junction held 0 bases outside the gene matches. CDR3 DNA sequence: TGTGCCAGCAGTACAGGGGCCGGGGAGCTGTTTTTT. Protein: CASSTGAGELFF.

The chain couples TRBV7-2 to TRBJ2-5, with TRBD2 matching over 7 bases. Germline V gives CDR1 SGHTA, CDR2 FQGNSA. The CDR3 contains 15 residues. V dropped 5 bases and J dropped 1; count of bases not matched to a gene: 7. CDR3 residues: CASSTKRGLQETQYF. The CDR3 DNA follows: TGTGCCAGCAGCACCAAGCGGGGCCTCCAAGAGACCCAGTACTTC.

The chain carries TRBV7-8 and TRBJ1-1; D is uncertain. CDR3 length: 16 residues. Germline V CDR1 and CDR2: SGHVS, FQNEAQ. Deletions cut 5 bases from V and 2 bases from J, with 18 bases between. The CDR3 nucleotides are TGTGCCAGCAGCCCCCATCGTTTCGGGGTAAACACTGAAGCTTTCTTT. It codes for CASSPHRFGVNTEAFF.

The chain combines TRBV7-2 with TRBJ2-1; D possibly corresponds to TRBD1 (6 bases). The CDR3 loop spans 13 amino acids. Trimming pared 4 bases from V and 4 bases from J, leaving 8 bases between. CDR1 is SGHTA, CDR2 FQGNSA, per germline. CDR3 protein: CASSSTGYNEQFF. The CDR3 DNA sequence: TGTGCCAGCAGCTCTACAGGGTACAATGAGCAGTTCTTC.

This clone has more than one count but fewer than ten. This chain uses TRBV7-6 with TRBJ2-3, with TRBD2 matching 13 bases. This CDR3 is built from 17 residues. J gave up 2 bases and V 5 bases, and 7 bases lay outside the gene matches. Germline-derived CDR1 and CDR2 are SGHVS and FNYEAQ. The CDR3 DNA is TGTGCCAGCAGCGAAGGGACTAGCGGGGACTACACAGATACGCAGTATTTT. Its protein product is CASSEGTSGDYTDTQYF. The full variable domain, in which reference TRBV7-6 and TRBJ2-3 provide the parts outside the CDR3, is GAGVSQSPRYKVTKRGQDVALRCDPISGHVSLYWYRQALGQGPEFLTYFNYEAQQDKSGLPNDRFSAERPEGSISTLTIQRTEQRDSAMYRCASSEGTSGDYTDTQYFGPGTRLTVL.

V gene TRBV5-4 combines with J gene TRBJ2-2, with D perhaps matching TRBD2 (5 bases). From germline, CDR1 is SGHNT and CDR2 YYREEE (reference sequence). The V end was cut by 0 bases, the J end by 1 base, with 7 bases between. The CDR3 is made up of 15 amino acids. CDR3 nucleotides: TGTGCCAGCAGCTTGGCACGGGGGAACACCGGGGAGCTGTTTTTT. Protein product: CASSLARGNTGELFF.

The chain uses TRBV20-1 and TRBJ2-2; weak D call: TRBD2 (6 bases). Trimming cost V 3 bases and J 6 bases, with 11 bases left between them. The CDR3 spans 13 residues. Looked up from germline, CDR1 is DFQATT and CDR2 is SNEGSKA (reference sequence). For the CDR3, the DNA is TGCAGTGCTAGTAGTCTAGCGTCCGGGGAGCTGTTTTTT. Translation gives CSASSLASGELFF.

The chain links TRBV28 to TRBJ2-1; 10 nucleotides align to TRBD2. The junction had 8 bases not matched to a gene; V was cut back by 6 bases and J by 12 bases. This CDR3 comprises 13 residues. Per germline, CDR1 MDHEN and CDR2 SYDVKM. The CDR3 loop is CASSPLLAGGQFF. The CDR3 region has the DNA TGTGCCAGCAGCCCTCTTTTAGCGGGAGGGCAGTTCTTC.

This clone came up once. Different DNA sequences within this sample yield the same CDR3. The genes are TRBV19 and TRBJ1-4; D unclear. Trimming took off 7 bases at V and 0 bases at J, with 9 bases between the two ends. This CDR3 comprises 14 residues. Germline V gives CDR1 LNHDA, CDR2 SQIVND (reference sequence). The chain's CDR3 is CASKGVATNEKLFF. CDR3 nucleotide sequence: TGTGCCAGTAAAGGAGTAGCAACTAATGAAAAACTGTTTTTT.